This T cell receptor (beta chain) was recovered during a study of control samples from healthy donors and cancer patients. Here immunoSEQ multiplex PCR was the method, and the copy in TCRdb shows in-frame clones only, minus some. The profile shows around 130,000 clones, around 92% of them singletons. This sequence originates from a man in his fifties or sixties with head and neck cancer. Material for sequencing was PBMCs.

The chain's CDR3 is CASSLGGNTEAFF. The CDR3 coding sequence is TGCGCCAGCAGCTTGGGGGGGAACACTGAAGCTTTCTTT. This chain joins TRBV5-1 and TRBJ1-1; D is undetermined. Per the germline V gene, CDR1 is SGHRS and CDR2 is YFSETQ. The germline V and J ends were trimmed by 0 bases and 1 base, with 4 bases remaining between them. CDR3 length: 13 amino acids.